This T cell receptor (beta chain) was sequenced in a study of cytomegalovirus exposure and HLA in healthy donors. Findings of the study overall: According to the study, approximately 150 TCR beta chains were cytomegalovirus-associated.

Comment on this clone: The antigen is not known.

Trimming left V 0 bases short and J 4 bases short, with 13 bases between. This CDR3 comprises 16 residues. Germline V lookup: CDR1 MNHEY, CDR2 SVGAGI. PCR amplification relied on 60 Vbeta primers (plus 13 Jbeta primers). Repertoires were generated with immunoSEQ multiplex PCR, while TCRdb's copy carries only in-frame clones and drops some. The sample contains roughly 120,000 clones, 70% to 80% of which appear only once. The sequencing sample was made of PBMCs. The chain joins TRBV6-5 to TRBJ2-1; D is possibly TRBD2 (5 bases). The clonotype comes from a middle-aged woman in good health and CMV-seropositive. CDR3 protein: CASSYSRAWTYNEQFF. The CDR3 nucleotides read TGTGCCAGCAGTTACTCGAGGGCTTGGACTTACAATGAGCAGTTCTTC.